This T cell receptor (beta chain) was identified during a study of T-cell memory formation after mild COVID-19. Study-wide results and caveats: Cross-reactive memory seemingly joined, as some responding clones were found in pre-infection memory. While clones contracting from day 15 to 85 were balanced between CD4 and CD8, later expanders leaned CD4+.

On this clonotype itself: Its target is not known.

5'RACE, which relied on constant-segment primers, yielded TCR alpha and TCR beta cDNA libraries carrying sample barcodes and UMIs. MiXCR, run by TCRdb on the 5' RACE reads, gives a single entry per CDR3 protein. The sample has around 310,000 distinct CDR3 sequences; approximately 15% are singletons. This CDR3 region has 17 residues. Per germline, CDR1 LGHNA and CDR2 YSLEER. V was cut by 3 bases and J by 2 bases, with 18 bases left in between. Sequencing input: PBMCs or a T cell subset sorted from them (not recorded which). The TCR comes from a man aged 18 to 30 who had mild COVID-19 (a few samples of this study predate the infection). Cell type and time point are not known. The chain has TRBV4-3 and TRBJ2-3; D unresolved. CDR3 DNA sequence: TGCGCCAGCAGCCAGAGACCTGTCCCGGCCCCCACAGATACGCAGTATTTT. It is translated as CASSQRPVPAPTDTQYF.